The clone carrying this TCR beta chain was detected ten times or more. Its antigen is not known. These data belong to a study of regulatory T cells in long-lasting Graves disease. The authors built TCR beta libraries using iRepertoire HTBI primers and Arm-PCR of CDR3 regions. TCRdb re-derived calls from the multiplex PCR reads in MiXCR, one entry per CDR3 protein. This table holds 400,000 to 600,000 distinct CDR3 sequences, approximately 21% found once. Study findings and constraints: Among the persistent patients, thousands of public clonotypes were shared, more than the approximately 1,000 shared among new patients.

Time point here: persistent/refractory GD, antithyroid drugs over 5 years with positive TRAb. The TCR library was made from RNA that had been extracted from PBMCs in TRIzol. The CDR3 is 16 residues long. V was cut by 5 bases and J by 8 bases, with 24 bases left in between. Germline V CDR1 and CDR2: PRHDT, FYEKMQ (reference sequence). Sequences were derived from peripheral blood mononuclear cells (PBMCs), sampled when the disease was refractory, from a patient treated with antithyroid drugs. The chain links TRBV13 to TRBJ1-2; tentative D call: TRBD1 (5 bases). This receptor was taken from a female donor with Graves disease. The CDR3 DNA follows: TGTGCCAGCAGCCTCGGGGGAGAGACGGCGGGGAGCGGCTACACCTTC. Encoded protein: CASSLGGETAGSGYTF.